This T cell receptor beta chain was sequenced for a study of blood T cell repertoires in COVID-19. Looking at the study overall: Both acute and convalescent COVID-19 samples were obtained from the United States, Italy and Spain.

This table comes from immunoSEQ multiplex PCR, and its TCRdb copy is limited to in-frame clones, with some not included. The data show over 250,000 clones, approximately 85% seen once. Trimming left V 0 bases short and J 8 bases short, with 6 bases between. Germline CDR1 LGHDT, CDR2 YNNKEL (reference sequence). This CDR3 contains 12 residues. Specimen: peripheral blood. This chain connects TRBV3-1 (or the pseudogene TRBV3-2) to TRBJ2-3; no clear D gene. This TCR was recovered from a woman between 65 and 79 years old with acute or convalescent COVID-19. The DNA of the CDR3 is TGTGCCAGCAGCCAAGATTACGGTACGCAGTATTTT. Protein product: CASSQDYGTQYF.